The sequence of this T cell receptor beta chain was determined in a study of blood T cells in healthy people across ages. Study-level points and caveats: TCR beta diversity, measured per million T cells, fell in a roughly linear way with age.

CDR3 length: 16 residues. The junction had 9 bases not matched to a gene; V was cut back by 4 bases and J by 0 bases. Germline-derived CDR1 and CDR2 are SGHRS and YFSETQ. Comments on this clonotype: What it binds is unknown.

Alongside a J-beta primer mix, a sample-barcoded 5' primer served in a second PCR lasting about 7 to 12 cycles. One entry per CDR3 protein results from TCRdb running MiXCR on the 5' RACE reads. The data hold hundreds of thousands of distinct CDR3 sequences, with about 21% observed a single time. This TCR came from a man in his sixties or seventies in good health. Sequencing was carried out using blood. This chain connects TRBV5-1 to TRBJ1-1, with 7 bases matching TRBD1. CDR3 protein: CASSIPTGRVNTEAFF. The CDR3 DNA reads TGCGCCAGCAGCATCCCGACAGGGCGAGTGAACACTGAAGCTTTCTTT.